These T cell receptor beta chains were read from a single sample in a study of T-cell memory formation after mild COVID-19. Each CDR3 protein gets one entry after TCRdb re-called the 5' RACE reads with MiXCR. The sample lists over 150,000 distinct CDR3 sequences; around 18% were seen once. The sequencing sample was made of PBMCs or a T cell subset sorted from them (not recorded which). Receptors were obtained from a man younger than 30 who had mild COVID-19 (a few samples of this study predate the infection). Cell type and time point are not known. Each CDR3 is given with its conserved first and last residue.

16 TRBJ2-1 TRBV6-1 CASSELLAEPYNEQFF
13 TRBJ1-5 TRBV3-1 CASSQDVYQPQHF
17 TRBJ2-2 TRBV7-8 CASSLRVLTGNTGELFF
12 TRBJ2-3 TRBV12-3/TRBV12-4 CASRSGLLTQYF
13 TRBJ2-5 TRBV7-9 CASRRGGSETQYF
16 TRBJ2-2 TRBV7-2 CASIPTSGDLGGELFF
14 TRBJ2-5 TRBV6-2/TRBV6-3 CASTGTSRLETQYF
15 TRBJ1-1 TRBV24-1 CATRRTGELNTEAFF
15 TRBJ1-1 TRBV4-1 CASSGVGRSYTEAFF
11 TRBJ2-1 TRBV30 CAWSGLAEQFF
14 TRBJ1-3 TRBV19 CASSTVSTGNTIYF
13 TRBJ1-1 TRBV7-2 CASSLQGYTEAFF
13 TRBJ2-5 TRBV5-1 CASTEAGQETQYF
14 TRBJ2-2 TRBV5-1 CASSFQQGSGELFF
15 TRBJ2-7 TRBV20-1 CSASILSGINYEQYF
16 TRBJ1-5 TRBV12-3/TRBV12-4 CASSPGTGINNQPQHF
16 TRBJ1-6 TRBV12-3/TRBV12-4 CASSLRASSYNSPLHF
14 TRBJ2-1 TRBV6-1 CASSSDRGRNEQFF
15 TRBJ2-1 TRBV4-2 CASSQGAESYNEQFF
11 TRBJ2-5 TRBV7-6 CASSQDLTQYF
13 TRBJ1-1 TRBV27 CASSLTGRTEAFF
16 TRBJ2-5 TRBV28 CASSLPLAGGRETQYF
16 TRBJ1-1 TRBV6-5 CASSYSRQGGNTEAFF
14 TRBJ1-1 TRBV6-5 CASSPRDRGTVAFF
12 TRBJ1-1 TRBV29-1 CSGEVGSTEAFF
15 TRBJ2-3 TRBV7-2 CASSPSRRARDTQYF
13 TRBJ1-5 TRBV7-3 CASAENSNQPQHF
17 TRBJ1-2 TRBV27 CASSSLMAARGAPGYTF
14 TRBJ1-1 TRBV28 CASSSWVRDTEAFF
14 TRBJ1-5 TRBV6-2/TRBV6-3 CASSDRISNQPQHF
18 TRBJ2-2 TRBV6-5 CASSYSRGRGSNTGELFF
12 TRBJ1-4 TRBV7-2 CASSLETGMKFF
16 TRBJ2-2 TRBV5-6 CASSLGPDRATGELFF
16 TRBJ1-5 TRBV5-5 CASSRGQGALIQPQHF
13 TRBJ1-5 TRBV7-3 CASSLEDGTPQHF
14 TRBJ1-6 TRBV12-3/TRBV12-4 CASSNALFGSPLHF
16 TRBJ1-1 TRBV7-2 CASRMGGGRINGVAFF
13 TRBJ2-5 TRBV29-1 CSVEARTGETQYF
13 TRBJ2-3 TRBV12-3/TRBV12-4 CASSPRWADTQYF
15 TRBJ2-2 TRBV7-2 CASTRGDGDTGELFF
15 TRBJ2-3 TRBV29-1 CSVTGQGPGTDTQYF
17 TRBJ2-5 TRBV6-5 CASSRTGLALGQETQYF
12 TRBJ1-2 TRBV27 CASSGSPYGYTF
15 TRBJ2-5 TRBV11-2 CASSLGSGGQETQYF
16 TRBJ2-3 TRBV20-1 CSASLLRSASTDTQYF
17 TRBJ2-1 TRBV5-1 CASSLGGLAGGYNEQFF